The entry that follows covers one T cell receptor (beta chain) sequence. This sample is part of a study of blood T cell repertoires in COVID-19. The overall study: Sites in the United States, Italy and Spain provided acute and convalescent COVID-19 samples. PBMCs, B-cell-depleted T cells, or T cells were the source of the cDNA or gDNA that made up the material.

The germline CDR1 and CDR2 sequences are MNHEY and SVGEGT. The J segment lost 8 bases and the V segment lost 2 bases, leaving 11 bases of the junction unmatched. The CDR3 sequence is 17 residues long. Authors' analysis steps: Nucleated cell number was recorded as an estimate derived from reference gene primer amplification. Only in-frame clones appear in the TCRdb table, and some are missing; sequencing was by immunoSEQ multiplex PCR. Clone size and the V and J calls come from that table; the DNA yielded D and trimming. This table has more than 45,000 clones, more than 80% appearing once. This receptor was taken from a man between 60 and 70 years old with acute or convalescent COVID-19. The rearrangement joins TRBV6-2 or TRBV6-3 to TRBJ2-1, with TRBD2 matching over 11 bases. Sequences were obtained from peripheral blood. CDR3 loop: CASSYGLAGGIGYEQFF. The CDR3 DNA is TGTGCCAGCAGTTACGGGCTAGCGGGGGGCATCGGCTATGAGCAGTTCTTC.